The rows below give T cell receptor beta chains drawn from one sample of a study of naive and memory T cell subsets. TCRdb re-called the UMI-ligation and nested PCR reads with MiXCR, one entry per CDR3 protein. The sample holds 25,000 to 30,000 distinct CDR3 sequences, around a tenth seen once. The sequencing sample was made of effector memory CD4+ T cells from blood. These receptors originate from a human donor in good health. Each CDR3 is given with its conserved first and last residue. A D gene is named only where the DNA matches it firmly. A clone size is listed for some rows: how often the clone was seen (once, few, many), or a class if it is expanded.

TGCAGTGCTAGAAAGACTAGCGGGGCCTCCACCGGGGAGCTGTTTTTT CSARKTSGASTGELFF TRBJ2-2 few TRBD2 TRBV20-1
TGTGCCAGCAGTTACTCGAGCGGACCCTACGAGCAGTACTTC CASSYSSGPYEQYF TRBJ2-7 many . TRBV6-2/TRBV6-3
TGTGCCAGCAGCCAGAGTGGGACTAGCGGGAGTCGTGAGCAGTTCTTC CASSQSGTSGSREQFF TRBJ2-1 . TRBD2 TRBV3-1
TGTGCCAGCAGCTGGAGGACAGCCCCAAATCAGCCCCAGCATTTT CASSWRTAPNQPQHF TRBJ1-5 many . TRBV5-6
TGTGCCAGTATAAAGTCCGTAGGGGGCAACCCTGAAGCTTTCTTT CASIKSVGGNPEAFF TRBJ1-1 many TRBD1 TRBV19
TGTGCCAGCTCACGGATGTTAAATGAGCAGTTCTTC CASSRMLNEQFF TRBJ2-1 . . TRBV18
TGTGCCAGCAGTTATGCAGATCACAATGAGCAGTTCTTC CASSYADHNEQFF TRBJ2-1 . . TRBV6-5
TGTGCCAGCAGCCCCAAACTAGGGGGGAGGCAGTACGAGCAGTACTTC CASSPKLGGRQYEQYF TRBJ2-7 . . TRBV7-9
TGTGCCAGCAGAGGAGGGAGGGGGGCTAGCACAGATACGCAGTATTTT CASRGGRGASTDTQYF TRBJ2-3 . . TRBV7-2
TGTGCCAGCAGTAGCTTAGACGGGGGATCTTCACCCCTCCACTTT CASSSLDGGSSPLHF TRBJ1-6 few . TRBV28
TGCTGGGGGAGGGCCCTGGTTAATTTT CWGRALVNF TRBJ1-3 medium-sized . TRBV20-1
TGTGCCAGCAGAGAGGGGTTTCGGCAGTACTTC CASREGFRQYF TRBJ2-7 many . TRBV28
TGTGCCAGCAGTTCAGGGACAGGGGGCTCTGGGGCCAACGTCCTGACTTTC CASSSGTGGSGANVLTF TRBJ2-6 few TRBD1 TRBV6-6
TGTGCCACCAGCAGAGACCAAGGGGGCACAGATACGCAGTATTTT CATSRDQGGTDTQYF TRBJ2-3 . . TRBV15
TGTGCCAGCAGTGAAGAGTCCAGGGAACCCTACAATGAGCAGTTCTTC CASSEESREPYNEQFF TRBJ2-1 few . TRBV6-1
TGTGCCAGCACCGAACTAGGGACAGGGTCCTACAATGAGCAGTTCTTC CASTELGTGSYNEQFF TRBJ2-1 few TRBD1 TRBV27
TGCAGTGCTCACTCCGGGCTCCCCAATCAGCCCCAGCATTTT CSAHSGLPNQPQHF TRBJ1-5 many . TRBV20-1
TGTGCCAGCAGGGGGACAGTCGACGAGCAGTACTTC CASRGTVDEQYF TRBJ2-7 . TRBD1 TRBV28
TGCGCCAGCAGCACGAACGGGGGGGCCAACAATGAGCAGTTCTTC CASSTNGGANNEQFF TRBJ2-1 . TRBD2 TRBV5-1
TGTGCCAGCAGTTATGATGGGGCACGACAGCCCCAGCATTTT CASSYDGARQPQHF TRBJ1-5 . . TRBV6-2/TRBV6-3
TGTGCCAGCAGCTTAGTTGTGAGGGGCAGAAGCGAAGTAGTAGTGGCAGATACGCAGTATTTT CASSLVVRGRSEVVVADTQYF TRBJ2-3 few . TRBV7-2
TGTGCCACCAGCACCCGCGGGGGGCGGTGGTCTTTCTTT CATSTRGGRWSFF TRBJ1-1 few . TRBV15
TGTGCCAGCAGTCAGGGGCCAAACAATGAGCAGTTCTTC CASSQGPNNEQFF TRBJ2-1 many . TRBV7-3
TGTGCCACCAGTGGACAGGGAGGAGTACGCAATGAGCAGTTCTTC CATSGQGGVRNEQFF TRBJ2-1 many . TRBV24-1
TGCAGTGCTAGTGGGGGTCCTCAGCCCCAGCATTTT CSASGGPQPQHF TRBJ1-5 . . TRBV20-1
TGTGCCAGCAGCCCGCGGGGCAGGGATCCCTACGAGCAGTACTTC CASSPRGRDPYEQYF TRBJ2-7 . . TRBV7-6
TGTGCCAGCAGCCCGGTTGGGGGAAGCGAGACCCAGTACTTC CASSPVGGSETQYF TRBJ2-5 . . TRBV5-6
TGTGCCGATGGGGAAGAGACCCAGTACTTC CADGEETQYF TRBJ2-5 . . TRBV7-8
TGTGCCAGTAGTCCCACCCGGACACTTCAAAATGAAAAACTGTTTTTT CASSPTRTLQNEKLFF TRBJ1-4 once . TRBV19
TGTGCCAGCAGCTCGGGGGGACGGAGAAACTATGGCTACACCTTC CASSSGGRRNYGYTF TRBJ1-2 few . TRBV7-8
TGTGCCAGCTCGCTTCGGACAGGGGACACAGATACGCAGTATTTT CASSLRTGDTDTQYF TRBJ2-3 many TRBD1 TRBV18
TGCGCCAGCAGTTCGCGTTCGAAGGCTTTCTTT CASSSRSKAFF TRBJ1-1 . . TRBV10-2
TGTGCCAGCAGTCCCCAGCTAGCCGGGGCCAACGTCCTGACTTTC CASSPQLAGANVLTF TRBJ2-6 many . TRBV28
TGTGCCAGCAGCTTAAGGCAGACCGGGGAGCTGTTTTTT CASSLRQTGELFF TRBJ2-2 few . TRBV7-8
TGTGCCAGCAGTTTGGGAGGGGGCGGCAATCAGCCCCAGCATTTT CASSLGGGGNQPQHF TRBJ1-5 many TRBD1 TRBV6-2/TRBV6-3
TGTGCCAGCAGCCCCAAGCACGGAGCGGGAGGCCCCTACAATGAGCAGTTCTTC CASSPKHGAGGPYNEQFF TRBJ2-1 many TRBD2 TRBV7-2
TGTGCCAGCAGCCCAAGCACTCGAGGATGGGGTACTAGGGGAAACACCATATATTTT CASSPSTRGWGTRGNTIYF TRBJ1-3 few . TRBV9
TGTGCCAGCAGTAATGGACGGAAGACAGATACGCAGTATTTT CASSNGRKTDTQYF TRBJ2-3 . . TRBV2
TGTGCCAGCAGCGCAGGTGCAGATACGCAGTATTTT CASSAGADTQYF TRBJ2-3 many . TRBV7-3
TGTGCCACCAGCAGCAGAGAACACAATGAGCAGTTCTTC CATSSREHNEQFF TRBJ2-1 many . TRBV15
TGTGCCTGGTCCGGGGGGAGCTCCTACAATGAGCAGTTCTTC CAWSGGSSYNEQFF TRBJ2-1 few TRBD2 TRBV30
TGTGCCTCCCAAACCTTGAACACTGAAGCTTTCTTT CASQTLNTEAFF TRBJ1-1 . . TRBV30
TGTGCCAGCAGCCCACAGGGGGGTTTAGATACGCAGTATTTT CASSPQGGLDTQYF TRBJ2-3 few TRBD1 TRBV3-1
TGCAGTGCTAGCAGGGGGATGAACATTCAGTACTTC CSASRGMNIQYF TRBJ2-4 few TRBD1 TRBV20-1
TGCGCCAGCAGCTTGGTCCCTTCTGACTATGGCTACACCTTC CASSLVPSDYGYTF TRBJ1-2 . . TRBV5-1
TGTGCCAGCAGCTATCCCTACGACCGAAGAAATGAGCAGTTCTTC CASSYPYDRRNEQFF TRBJ2-1 . . TRBV7-6
TGCAGTGCTAGACTTTCAGGGGTTTCCTACGAGCAGTACTTC CSARLSGVSYEQYF TRBJ2-7 many . TRBV20-1
TGTGCCAGCAGTCCCGACCCTAGCGGGGTCAATGAGCAGTTCTTC CASSPDPSGVNEQFF TRBJ2-1 many TRBD2 TRBV5-4
TGTGCCACCAGTGATTTAAGAAGGGGGAATGAGCAGTTCTTC CATSDLRRGNEQFF TRBJ2-1 . . TRBV24-1